This T cell receptor beta chain derives from a study of blood T cell repertoires in COVID-19. Study information: Sample material is recorded as cDNA or gDNA derived from T cells, B-cell-depleted T cells, or PBMCs.

CDR3 length: 16 residues. Germline CDR1 and CDR2: SGHRS and YFSETQ. Authors' analysis steps: Reference gene primer amplification in the assay estimated nucleated cell counts. Generated by immunoSEQ multiplex PCR, the TCRdb table keeps only in-frame clones and is missing some. The V and J calls and clone size were taken over from that table, and D and trimming were inferred from the DNA. The sample has around 180,000 clones, 70% to 85% seen once. To note about this clone: At one end the junction does not follow the germline gene, possibly because of a read error.

Sequenced: peripheral blood. The receptor's source is a man of 80 years or more with COVID-19, enrolled during active disease. This rearrangement joins TRBV5-1 to TRBJ2-1; 9 bases fit TRBD1. CDR3: CASSLGGTGTYNEQFF. CDR3 coding DNA: TGCGCCAGCAGTTTGGGAGGGACAGGGACCTACAATGAGCAGTTCTTC.